The rows below give T cell receptor beta chains drawn from one sample of a study of naive and memory T cell subsets. TCRdb re-analysed the UMI-ligation and nested PCR reads in MiXCR, keeping a single row per CDR3 protein. This table holds about 120,000 distinct CDR3 sequences, just over 35% found once. Sequencing used central memory CD4+ T cells from blood. The source is a human donor in good health. The CDR3 runs from the conserved cysteine through the conserved F or W. The D gene is left open where the match is weak. Size is omitted from some rows. Given values are once, few, many or a class for expanded clones.

>TRBV7-2|TRBJ2-2|TRBD2|-
TGTGCCAGCAGCTTAGTGCCTAGCGGGAGGGCGGGCACCGGGGAGCTGTTTTTT
CASSLVPSGRAGTGELFF
>TRBV27|TRBJ1-5|-|-
TGTGCCAGCGGACCCCCAGGGGCGGGTCAGCCCCAGCATTTT
CASGPPGAGQPQHF
>TRBV28|TRBJ2-1|-|few
TGTGCCAGCAGTCCGCCCGCAGGAAGCCCGTCCTCCTACAATGAGCAGTTCTTC
CASSPPAGSPSSYNEQFF
>TRBV30|TRBJ2-3|-|few
TGTGCCTGGGGGCCCCGGACCGTCCGGGCAGATACGCAGTATTTT
CAWGPRTVRADTQYF
>TRBV28|TRBJ2-2|-|once
TGTGCCAGCAGCCACACGGGATCCACGAACACCGGGGAGCTGTTTTTT
CASSHTGSTNTGELFF
>TRBV5-5|TRBJ1-1|TRBD1|few
TGTGCCAGCAGCGCAAGTCCCGGGGACAGGGGAGAAGCTTTCTTT
CASSASPGDRGEAFF
>TRBV2|TRBJ2-7|-|few
TGTGCCAGCTCGGGAACTCCCTACGAGCAGTACTTC
CASSGTPYEQYF
>TRBV9|TRBJ1-1|TRBD1|many
TGTGCCAGCAGCGGAGGGCGGGACAGGGAGGCAGCTTTCTTT
CASSGGRDREAAFF
>TRBV7-2|TRBJ1-2|-|-
TGTGCCAGCAGCGCCGGGCTGACGGATAACTATGGCTACACCTTC
CASSAGLTDNYGYTF
>TRBV6-5|TRBJ2-5|-|-
TGTGCCAGCAGTTTAGGGGTGGTGGAGACCCAGTACTTC
CASSLGVVETQYF
>TRBV12-3/TRBV12-4|TRBJ1-5|-|-
TGTGCCAGCAGTTTTGAAGGAGAAGGTCAGCCCCAGCATTTT
CASSFEGEGQPQHF
>TRBV29-1|TRBJ2-1|TRBD2|few
TGCAGCGTCCTGAAGGTAGCGGGAGCCCTCCCTCGCCCTTACAATGAGCAGTTCTTC
CSVLKVAGALPRPYNEQFF
>TRBV7-9|TRBJ2-5|TRBD2|-
TGTGCCAGCAGCTCTGGACTAGCGGGAGGGCAAGAGACCCAGTACTTC
CASSSGLAGGQETQYF
>TRBV20-1|TRBJ2-1|TRBD2|few
TGCAGTGCTACAATTTTAGCGGGAGTGACCTACAATGAGCAGTTCTTC
CSATILAGVTYNEQFF
>TRBV6-1|TRBJ2-3|-|few
TGTGCCAGCAGTTTTAAAGATACGCAGTATTTT
CASSFKDTQYF
>TRBV29-1|TRBJ2-5|TRBD1|many
TGCAGCGCGGACAGGGGGTCCCAAGAGACCCAGTACTTC
CSADRGSQETQYF
>TRBV30|TRBJ2-1|-|few
TGTGCCTGGAGTAGGGGGAACAATGAGCAGTTCTTC
CAWSRGNNEQFF
>TRBV4-3|TRBJ2-7|TRBD1|-
TGCGCCAGCAGCCGGGGACAGACCTCCTACGAGCAGTACTTC
CASSRGQTSYEQYF
>TRBV12-3/TRBV12-4|TRBJ2-6|-|-
TGTGCCAGCAGGAAAGACAGAGGCTCTGGGGCCAACGTCCTGACTTTC
CASRKDRGSGANVLTF
>TRBV5-1|TRBJ2-2|TRBD1|few
TGCGCCAGCAGCGCAGGGGGCGCAATCTCCGGGGAGCTGTTTTTT
CASSAGGAISGELFF
>TRBV29-1|TRBJ2-7|TRBD1|-
TGCAGCGTGTGGGGACGGGACAGTCCCTACGAGCAGTACTTC
CSVWGRDSPYEQYF
>TRBV20-1|TRBJ1-4|-|-
TGCAGTGCTTTCGGCGTGGGAAGGAGAGTCGAAAAACTGTTTTTT
CSAFGVGRRVEKLFF
>TRBV20-1|TRBJ2-7|-|-
TGCAGTGCTAGGTACCCGGACGAGCAGTACTTC
CSARYPDEQYF